A single T cell receptor beta chain is shown here with its context. The antigen remains unidentified. The study ran its PCR with 60 Vbeta and 13 Jbeta primers. Assay used: immunoSEQ multiplex PCR; TCRdb lists only in-frame clones, some missing. The sample holds 150,000 to 200,000 clones, 65% to 85% seen once. The data were taken from a study of cytomegalovirus exposure and HLA in healthy donors. Whole-study results and caveats: Accounts indicate the classifier identified cytomegalovirus status with strong specificity and sensitivity. As immune exposure information, only CMV serostatus was available.

V was pared by 3 bases and J by 10 bases, with 25 bases between. CDR3 length: 16 residues. Germline-derived CDR1 and CDR2 are SQVTM and ANQGSEA. The chain recombines TRBV29-1 with TRBJ2-1, with TRBD2 as a possible D gene (9 bases). The source of this sequence is a woman in her thirties or forties in good health and CMV-seropositive. Sequencing used PBMCs. The CDR3 spells CSVDPGTSSHRGEQFF. The CDR3 DNA follows: TGCAGCGTTGACCCCGGGACTAGCTCACACAGGGGGGAGCAGTTCTTC.